These 9 T cell receptor beta chains share one sample of origin, sequenced in a study of T cells in Graves' hyperthyroidism and ophthalmopathy. TCR beta CDR3 region amplification was performed from RNA transcripts. First-round RT-PCR with HTBI primers amplified the TCR CDR3 region. TCRdb ran MiXCR on the multiplex PCR reads and lists one entry per CDR3 protein. Found here are a few hundred thousand distinct CDR3 sequences, approximately 15% of them singletons; the top ten hold roughly 3.3%. The sample taken for sequencing was blood. The source of these receptors is a woman aged 40 to 50 with Graves' ophthalmopathy.

A few counts support this clonotype. The chain recombines TRBV6-1 with TRBJ2-7, with D hard to call. The CDR3 extends over 13 amino acids. Trimming took off 5 bases at V and 0 bases at J, with 8 bases between the two ends. Germline CDR1 reads MNHNS; CDR2 reads SASEGT. CDR3 bases: TGTGCCAGCAGTAGAGCAGGCTCCTACGAGCAGTACTTC. It encodes CASSRAGSYEQYF.

This clonotype was observed at least ten times. This rearrangement joins TRBV7-2 to TRBJ2-2; TRBD2 matches at 8 bases. The CDR3 is 18 amino acids. Germline CDR1 reads SGHTA; CDR2 reads FQGNSA. The trim removed 4 bases at V and 5 bases at J, leaving 15 bases unmatched. This CDR3 reads CASSSRPLVAGMTGELFF. The CDR3, as DNA: TGTGCCAGCAGCTCCCGCCCGTTGGTAGCGGGGATGACCGGGGAGCTGTTTTTT.

The CDR3 DNA is TGTGCCAGTAGAGGGGTTAATACGGACACTGAAGCTTTCTTT. This translates into CASRGVNTDTEAFF. The V gene is TRBV19, the J gene TRBJ1-1; TRBD1 might be the D (5 bases). Germline V CDR1 and CDR2: LNHDA, SQIVND (reference sequence). This CDR3 spans 14 amino acids. Deletions cut 6 bases from V and 3 bases from J, with 14 bases between.

The sample holds many counts of this clonotype. The chain links TRBV18 to TRBJ2-3, with 8 bases fitting TRBD1. Germline V lookup: CDR1 KGHSH, CDR2 LQKENI. The CDR3 contains 15 residues. J lost 2 bases, V lost 3 bases, and 4 bases had no gene match. CDR3 protein: CASSPDRDLTDTQYF. As DNA, the CDR3 is TGTGCCAGCTCACCGGACAGGGATCTCACAGATACGCAGTATTTT.

This clonotype came up many times. The chain employs TRBV28 and TRBJ2-3; D may be TRBD2 (6 bases). This CDR3 region has 14 residues. The V end was cut by 6 bases, the J end by 1 base, with 11 bases between. Looked up from germline, CDR1 is MDHEN and CDR2 is SYDVKM. Here the CDR3 reads CASSRSGGTDTQYF. The DNA of the CDR3 is TGTGCCAGCAGCCGTAGCGGAGGCACAGATACGCAGTATTTT.

There are many counts of this clonotype. The chain links TRBV11-2 to TRBJ2-3; 9 bases fit TRBD2. Trimming at V came to 3 bases and at J to 3 bases, leaving 7 bases not matched to a gene. The CDR3 contains 16 residues. Germline V gives CDR1 SGHAT, CDR2 FQNNGV. The CDR3 sequence is CASSLNSGSGTDTQYF. The CDR3 DNA is TGTGCCAGCAGCTTGAATAGCGGGAGCGGGACAGATACGCAGTATTTT.

This clonotype was seen ten or more times. The CDR3 DNA sequence: TGTGCCAGCAGGGCGTTAAGAGAGACCCAGTACTTC. Translation: CASRALRETQYF. The rearrangement uses TRBV2 and TRBJ2-5; D call uncertain. The CDR3 contains 12 residues. Per germline, CDR1 SNHLY and CDR2 FYNNEI. Trimming shortened V by 6 bases and J by 4 bases, and 9 bases separated the two germline ends.

This rearrangement joins TRBV19 to TRBJ2-1, with a possible D match to TRBD1 (5 bases). The CDR3 sequence is 14 residues long. From germline, CDR1 is LNHDA and CDR2 SQIVND (reference sequence). Trimming took 11 bases from V and 2 from J, leaving 16 bases between them. CDR3 DNA: TGTGCCTCTAATCCCCAGGGTCCCTACAATGAGCAGTTCTTC. This encodes CASNPQGPYNEQFF.

This chain connects TRBV7-2 to TRBJ2-1; the D gene could be TRBD1 or TRBD2 (6 bases each). This CDR3 has 13 amino acids. V lost 8 bases to trimming and J lost 4 bases, with 12 bases between them. From germline, CDR1 is SGHTA and CDR2 FQGNSA. The CDR3 sequence: CASGGPRYNEQFF. The DNA of the CDR3 is TGTGCCAGCGGGGGGCCGCGATACAATGAGCAGTTCTTC.